The TCR beta chain under discussion was sequenced for a study of cytomegalovirus exposure and HLA in healthy donors. Germline CDR1 reads SEHNR; CDR2 reads FQNEAQ (reference sequence). Trimming removed 8 bases at V and 1 base at J, with 2 bases between. The CDR3 has 11 amino acids. Primers for the PCR totalled 60 Vbeta and 13 Jbeta. Assay: immunoSEQ multiplex PCR; the TCRdb copy retains only in-frame clones and omits some. This sample has about 190,000 clones, with around 85% found just once. The sample taken for sequencing was PBMCs. The TCR sequence derives from a man in his forties in good health and CMV-seropositive. The rearrangement uses TRBV7-9 and TRBJ2-2, with D unresolved. DNA for the CDR3: TGTGCCAGCCGGAACACCGGGGAGCTGTTTTTT. Protein sequence: CASRNTGELFF.